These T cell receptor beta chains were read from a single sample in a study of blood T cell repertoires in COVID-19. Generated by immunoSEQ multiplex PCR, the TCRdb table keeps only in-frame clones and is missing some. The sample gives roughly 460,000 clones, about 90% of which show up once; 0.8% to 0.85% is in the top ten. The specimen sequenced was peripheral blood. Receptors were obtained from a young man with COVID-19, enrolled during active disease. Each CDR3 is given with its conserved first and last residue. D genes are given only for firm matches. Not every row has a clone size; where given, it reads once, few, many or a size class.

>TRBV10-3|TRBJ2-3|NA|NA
CAISDEAGRTDTQYF
TGTGCCATCAGTGATGAGGCGGGGCGCACAGATACGCAGTATTTT
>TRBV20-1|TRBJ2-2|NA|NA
CSASSSGVVTGELFF
TGCAGTGCCAGTTCGTCAGGGGTAGTCACCGGGGAGCTGTTTTTT
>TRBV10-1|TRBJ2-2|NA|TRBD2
CASSDPVGGRGGELFF
TGCGCCAGCAGTGACCCTGTCGGGGGGAGAGGCGGGGAGCTGTTTTTT
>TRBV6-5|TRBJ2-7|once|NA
CASSLGVGGRDEQYF
TGTGCCAGCAGTCTAGGCGTAGGGGGTAGAGACGAGCAGTACTTC
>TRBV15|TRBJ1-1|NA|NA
CATSHAGAGEAFF
TGTGCCACCAGCCACGCGGGGGCCGGGGAAGCTTTCTTT
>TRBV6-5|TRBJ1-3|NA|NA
CASRTPVGAGNTIYF
TGTGCCAGCAGGACTCCTGTCGGGGCTGGAAACACCATATATTTT
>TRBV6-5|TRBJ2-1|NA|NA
CASKAGGDEQFF
TGTGCCAGCAAGGCGGGCGGAGATGAGCAGTTCTTC
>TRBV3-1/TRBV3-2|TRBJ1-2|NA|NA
CASSQPLQGNYGYTF
TGTGCCAGCAGCCAACCCTTACAGGGAAACTATGGCTACACCTTC
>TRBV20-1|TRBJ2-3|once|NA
CSASDAGPSGDTQYF
TGCAGTGCTAGTGACGCGGGACCCAGCGGGGATACGCAGTATTTT
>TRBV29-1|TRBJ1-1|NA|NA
CSVHGGSEAFF
TGCAGCGTCCACGGCGGATCTGAAGCTTTCTTT
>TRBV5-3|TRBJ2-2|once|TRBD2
CAISPRGTSGLNTGELFF
TGTGCCATCTCCCCTAGGGGGACTAGCGGACTAAACACCGGGGAGCTGTTTTTT
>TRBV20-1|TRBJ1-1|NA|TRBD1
CSARASGQGVF
TGCAGTGCTAGAGCCTCGGGACAGGGTGTCTTT
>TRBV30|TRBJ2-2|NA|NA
CAWSVRGHVAGELFF
TGTGCCTGGAGCGTAAGGGGACACGTGGCCGGGGAGCTGTTTTTT
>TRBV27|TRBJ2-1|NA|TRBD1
CASSSKHPDRGDEQFF
TGTGCCAGCAGTTCGAAACATCCGGACAGGGGAGATGAGCAGTTCTTC
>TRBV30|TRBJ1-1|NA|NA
CAWKPQVRAFF
TGTGCCTGGAAACCACAGGTTCGGGCTTTCTTT
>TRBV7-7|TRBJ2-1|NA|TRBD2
CASSPGTSGKYEQFF
TGTGCTAGCAGCCCCGGGACTAGCGGGAAATATGAGCAGTTCTTC
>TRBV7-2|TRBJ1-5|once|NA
CASSPWEGLYQPQHF
TGTGCCAGCAGCCCCTGGGAGGGACTATATCAGCCCCAGCATTTT
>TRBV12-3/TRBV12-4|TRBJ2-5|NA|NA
CASSPTGQETQYF
TGTGCCAGCAGTCCCACAGGACAAGAGACCCAGTACTTC
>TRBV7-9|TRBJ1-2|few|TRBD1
CASSDQGAQVYGYTF
TGTGCCAGCAGCGACCAGGGGGCCCAGGTTTATGGCTACACCTTC
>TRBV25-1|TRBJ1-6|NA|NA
CASSEGGTHNSPLHF
TGTGCCAGCAGTGAAGGGGGGACGCATAATTCACCCCTCCACTTT
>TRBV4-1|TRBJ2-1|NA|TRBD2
CASSQVASGEYEQFF
TGCGCCAGCAGCCAAGTAGCTAGCGGGGAATATGAGCAGTTCTTC
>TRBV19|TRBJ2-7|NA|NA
CASSIPGSEQYF
TGTGCCAGTAGTATTCCGGGGAGTGAGCAGTACTTC
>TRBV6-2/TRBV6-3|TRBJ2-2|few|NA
CASSYGLASSGELFF
TGTGCCAGCAGTTACGGCCTAGCGAGTAGCGGGGAGCTGTTTTTT
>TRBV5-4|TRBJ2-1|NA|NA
CASSSGGNEQFF
TGTGCCAGCAGCAGCGGCGGGAATGAGCAGTTCTTC
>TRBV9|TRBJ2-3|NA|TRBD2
CASSLPTGLDTDTQYF
TGTGCCAGCAGCCTCCCAACGGGACTAGACACAGATACGCAGTATTTT
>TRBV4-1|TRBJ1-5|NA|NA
CASSQVYPGDQPQHF
TGCGCCAGCAGCCAAGTCTATCCGGGTGATCAGCCCCAGCATTTT
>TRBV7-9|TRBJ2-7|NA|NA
CASSLVQVPYEQYF
TGTGCCAGCAGCTTAGTGCAGGTTCCCTACGAGCAGTACTTC
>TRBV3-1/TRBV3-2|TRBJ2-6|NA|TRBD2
CASSQGLAGASGANVLTF
TGTGCCAGCAGCCAGGGACTAGCGGGAGCTTCTGGGGCCAACGTCCTGACTTTC
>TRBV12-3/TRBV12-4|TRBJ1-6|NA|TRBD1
CASSIRLGQGPSF
TGTGCCAGCAGTATAAGATTGGGACAGGGTCCCTCTTTT
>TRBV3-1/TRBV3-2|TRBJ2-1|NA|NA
CASSQQQGNEQFF
TGTGCCAGCAGCCAACAACAGGGAAATGAGCAGTTCTTC
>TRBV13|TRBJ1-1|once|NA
CASSFRAEAFF
TGTGCCAGCAGCTTCCGGGCTGAAGCTTTCTTT
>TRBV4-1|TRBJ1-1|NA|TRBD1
CASSQAGQPPIEAFF
TGCGCCAGCAGCCAAGCGGGACAGCCACCCATCGAAGCTTTCTTT
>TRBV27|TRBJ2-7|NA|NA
CASRAFSYEQYF
TGTGCCAGCAGGGCCTTCTCCTACGAGCAGTACTTC
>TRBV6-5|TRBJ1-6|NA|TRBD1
CASSYLQGAVNSPLHF
TGTGCCAGCAGTTACTTACAGGGGGCGGTTAATTCACCCCTCCACTTT
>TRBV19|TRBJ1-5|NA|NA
CASSMRGPQHF
TGTGCCAGTAGTATGCGGGGGCCCCAGCATTTT
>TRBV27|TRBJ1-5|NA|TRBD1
CASSLTGTGNQPQHF
TGTGCCAGCAGTTTAACCGGGACAGGCAATCAGCCCCAGCATTTT
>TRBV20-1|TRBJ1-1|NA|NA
CSASIPEAFF
TGCAGTGCTAGCATTCCCGAGGCTTTCTTT
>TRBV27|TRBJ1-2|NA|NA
CASSKLQGGGGYTF
TGTGCCAGCAGTAAACTCCAGGGAGGCGGTGGCTACACCTTC
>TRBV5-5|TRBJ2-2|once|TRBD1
CASSQRQGTNTGELFF
TGTGCCAGCAGCCAACGACAGGGAACGAACACCGGGGAGCTGTTTTTT
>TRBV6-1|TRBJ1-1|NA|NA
CASSEIWGRGNTEAFF
TGTGCCAGCAGTGAAATTTGGGGCAGGGGGAACACTGAAGCTTTCTTT
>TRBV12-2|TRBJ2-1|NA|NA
CASRTLGLNEQFF
TGTGCAAGTCGCACTCTAGGTCTCAATGAGCAGTTCTTC
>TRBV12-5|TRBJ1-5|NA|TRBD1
CASGLDRDQPQHF
TGTGCTAGTGGTCTTGACAGGGATCAGCCCCAGCATTTT
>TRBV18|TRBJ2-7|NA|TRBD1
CASSTGTGFYEQYF
TGTGCCAGCTCAACCGGGACAGGGTTTTACGAGCAGTACTTC
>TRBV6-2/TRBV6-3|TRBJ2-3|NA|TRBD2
CASSSGLAGADTQYF
TGTGCCAGCAGCTCGGGACTAGCGGGAGCAGATACGCAGTATTTT
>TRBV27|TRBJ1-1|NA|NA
CASSLSVNTEAFF
TGTGCCAGCAGTTTATCTGTAAACACTGAAGCTTTCTTT
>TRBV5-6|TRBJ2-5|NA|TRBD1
CASSPGQGAPQETQYF
TGTGCCAGCAGCCCCGGACAGGGAGCACCCCAAGAGACCCAGTACTTC
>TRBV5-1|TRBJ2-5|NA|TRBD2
CASSTTSAQETQYF
TGCGCCAGCAGCACGACTAGCGCTCAAGAGACCCAGTACTTC
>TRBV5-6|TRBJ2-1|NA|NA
CASGLPLTPQFF
TGTGCCAGCGGACTCCCCCTTACTCCGCAGTTCTTC
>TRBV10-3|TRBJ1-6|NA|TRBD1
CAISENRGYNSPLHF
TGTGCCATCAGTGAGAACAGGGGGTATAATTCACCCCTCCACTTT
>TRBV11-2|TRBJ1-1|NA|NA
CASSQSEVAEAFF
TGTGCCAGCAGTCAATCCGAGGTGGCGGAAGCTTTCTTT
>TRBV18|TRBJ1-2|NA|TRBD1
CASSGGTGDGYTF
TGTGCCAGCTCAGGCGGGACAGGGGATGGCTACACCTTC
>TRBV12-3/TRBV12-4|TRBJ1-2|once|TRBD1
CASSPDRVQGYTF
TGTGCCAGCAGCCCTGACAGGGTTCAAGGCTACACCTTC
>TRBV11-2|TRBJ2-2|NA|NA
CASSLGTPNTGELFF
TGTGCCAGCAGCCTAGGGACACCGAACACCGGGGAGCTGTTTTTT
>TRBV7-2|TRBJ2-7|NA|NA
CASSLPAGGSYEQYF
TGTGCCAGCAGCTTGCCGGCAGGGGGGTCCTACGAGCAGTACTTC
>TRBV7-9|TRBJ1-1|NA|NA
CASSLGVGIDTEAFF
TGTGCCAGCAGCTTAGGGGTCGGGATCGACACTGAAGCTTTCTTT